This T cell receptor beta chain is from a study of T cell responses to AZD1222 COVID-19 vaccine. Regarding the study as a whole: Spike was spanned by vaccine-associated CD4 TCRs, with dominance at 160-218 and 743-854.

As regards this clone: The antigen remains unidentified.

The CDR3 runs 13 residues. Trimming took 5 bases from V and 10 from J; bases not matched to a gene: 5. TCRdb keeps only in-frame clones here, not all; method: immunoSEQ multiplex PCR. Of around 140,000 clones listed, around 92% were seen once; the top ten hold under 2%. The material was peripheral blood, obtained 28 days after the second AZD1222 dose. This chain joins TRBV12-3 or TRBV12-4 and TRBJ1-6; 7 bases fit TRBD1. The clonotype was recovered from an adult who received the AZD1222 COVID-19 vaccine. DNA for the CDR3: TGTGCCAGCAGTAATACAGGGGCCTCACCCCTCCACTTT. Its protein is CASSNTGASPLHF.